These 31 T cell receptor beta chains were sequenced from one sample in a study of CXCR3-negative and CXCR3-positive naive CD8 T cells. UMI-labeled 5' RACE TRB cDNA libraries were prepared from the cells. After re-calling the 5' RACE reads, TCRdb lists one entry per CDR3 protein, DNA absent. This table lists around 6,300 distinct CDR3 sequences. Specimen: naive CXCR3- CD8+ T cells from blood. Stated subset: CD45RO-CCR7+CD27+CD95- naive CD8+ T cells lacking CXCR3 (TNR3-). The receptors derive from a human donor in good health. Some clones in this sample may be carry-over from other donors' samples.

The chain joins TRBV20-1 to TRBJ2-5; the D gene TCRdb calls, TRBD1, cannot be checked with no DNA. Germline V CDR1 and CDR2: DFQATT, SNEGSKA (reference sequence). The CDR3 extends over 16 amino acids. CDR3 protein: CSARGTGTGTGETQYF.

The genes are TRBV29-1 and TRBJ2-1; no DNA is available, so the TRBD1 call from TCRdb remains unchecked. The CDR3 is 13 amino acids. Germline values: CDR1 SQVTM, CDR2 ANQGSEA. CDR3 protein: CSVATGANNEQFF.

The J gene is TRBJ2-7, the V gene TRBV10-3. Germline assignment: CDR1 ENHRY and CDR2 SYGVKD. The CDR3 runs 12 residues. The CDR3 loop reads CATQLSADEQYF.

This chain links TRBV7-3 with TRBJ2-6. In germline, CDR1 is SGHTA, CDR2 FQGTGA. The CDR3 totals 15 residues. Here the CDR3 reads CASSLTTAGANVLTF.

The CDR3 protein is CASSLEVGPNVLTF. The V call is TRBV11-2, the J call TRBJ2-6. Germline assignment: CDR1 SGHAT and CDR2 FQNNGV. This CDR3 region has 14 residues.

Judged by frequency, this clonotype is medium-sized. CDR3 sequence: CASSATVGFGNQPQHF. This chain connects TRBV7-6 to TRBJ1-5. The germline V gene has CDR1 SGHVS and CDR2 FNYEAQ. This CDR3 spans 16 amino acids.

The gene calls are TRBV4-2 and TRBJ2-1; TCRdb returns TRBD1, unconfirmable since there is no DNA. There are 14 residues in the CDR3. CDR1 and CDR2 from the germline V gene are LGHNA and YNFKEQ. The CDR3 sequence is CASSQEGPGNEQFF.

Judged by frequency, this clonotype is medium-sized. The CDR3 sequence is CASSLAGIFTEAFF. The chain uses TRBV11-2 and TRBJ1-1. The length of the CDR3 is 14 residues. Germline V lookup: CDR1 SGHAT, CDR2 FQNNGV.

CDR3: CSVEEGIKVTDTQYF. The chain employs TRBV29-1 and TRBJ2-3. The germline CDR1 and CDR2 sequences are SQVTM and ANQGSEA. This CDR3 spans 15 amino acids.

The chain links TRBV11-2 to TRBJ1-1. The germline CDR1 and CDR2 sequences are SGHAT and FQNNGV. There are 14 residues in the CDR3. The CDR3 sequence is CASSLAHRNTEAFF.

In terms of frequency, this clonotype is medium-sized. The chain recombines TRBV29-1 with TRBJ2-7; TCRdb calls TRBD2, which cannot be checked without DNA. Germline V gene data show CDR1 as SQVTM and CDR2 as ANQGSEA. The CDR3 totals 12 residues. The CDR3 here is CSARDYLYEQYF.

This clonotype is medium-sized (0.01 to 0.1%) by frequency. V usage is TRBV7-6 and J usage is TRBJ2-2. The V gene's germline CDR1 is SGHVS and CDR2 FNYEAQ. This CDR3 contains 12 residues. The CDR3 reads CASSFLGGELFF. Full variable domain (outside the CDR3, taken from reference TRBV7-6 and TRBJ2-2): GAGVSQSPRYKVTKRGQDVALRCDPISGHVSLYWYRQALGQGPEFLTYFNYEAQQDKSGLPNDRFSAERPEGSISTLTIQRTEQRDSAMYRCASSFLGGELFFGEGSRLTVL.

This clonotype is medium-sized (0.01 to 0.1%) by frequency. V gene TRBV29-1 combines with J gene TRBJ2-7; TCRdb outputs TRBD2, but without DNA this stays unchecked. From germline, CDR1 is SQVTM and CDR2 ANQGSEA. The CDR3 totals 12 residues. The CDR3 here is CSASGEGYEQYF.

Judged by frequency, this clonotype is medium-sized. The chain joins TRBV2 to TRBJ2-7; TCRdb selects TRBD1, and the lack of DNA leaves this call unchecked. Germline CDR1 SNHLY, CDR2 FYNNEI. The length of the CDR3 is 16 residues. The chain's CDR3 is CASTKVGGSSSYEQYF.

The chain carries TRBV6-2 or TRBV6-3 and TRBJ2-1. The CDR3 consists of 15 residues. Germline CDR1 and CDR2: MNHEY and SVGEGT. CDR3 amino acids: CASSYPGSTYNEQFF.

This clonotype is labeled medium-sized based on frequency. The chain joins TRBV27 to TRBJ2-1; TCRdb's D gene call, TRBD1, goes unchecked for lack of DNA. CDR1 is MNHEY and CDR2 is SMNVEV in the germline V gene (reference sequence). The CDR3 is made up of 16 amino acids. The CDR3 loop is CASSFYRGQGSDEQFF.

The V gene is TRBV20-1, the J gene TRBJ2-7; as DNA is missing, the TRBD1 call by TCRdb cannot be tested. Germline assignment: CDR1 DFQATT and CDR2 SNEGSKA (reference sequence). There are 15 residues in the CDR3. CDR3 region: CSARPLLGGSYEQYF.

By frequency, this clonotype is medium-sized (0.01 to 0.1%). V gene TRBV12-3 or TRBV12-4 combines with J gene TRBJ1-1. This CDR3 has 13 amino acids. CDR3 sequence: CASMRVPNTEAFF.

In terms of frequency, this clonotype is medium-sized. The V gene is TRBV29-1, the J gene TRBJ1-2; the D call of TRBD1 rests on TCRdb alone, since no DNA is present to check it. Germline V gene lookup returns CDR1 SQVTM and CDR2 ANQGSEA. The CDR3 runs to 13 residues. CDR3 protein: CSVAPGGGGGYTF.

The chain is built from TRBV6-1 and TRBJ2-2. The CDR3 covers 13 residues. Germline CDR1 reads MNHNS; CDR2 reads SASEGT. CDR3: CASMPDNTGELFF.

This sequence joins TRBV5-6 and TRBJ2-7. This CDR3 region has 16 residues. Looked up from germline, CDR1 is SGHDT and CDR2 is YYEEEE. CDR3: CASSSHEDLMLYEQYF.

V is TRBV12-3 or TRBV12-4 and J is TRBJ1-5; with no DNA, the TCRdb D assignment of TRBD1 cannot be verified. The CDR3 loop spans 15 amino acids. The CDR3 sequence: CASSPTGVLNQPQHF.

This clonotype is labeled medium-sized based on frequency. V usage is TRBV7-2 and J usage is TRBJ2-5; TCRdb proposes TRBD2, but this gene call is untestable without DNA. The CDR3 totals 14 residues. Germline V CDR1 and CDR2: SGHTA, FQGNSA. CDR3 protein: CASSSPHYGETQYF.

The chain uses TRBV4-1 and TRBJ2-3; TCRdb picks TRBD2, but there is no DNA to check that call. The CDR3 length is 16 residues. Looked up from germline, CDR1 is MGHRA and CDR2 is YSYEKL. CDR3 in amino acids: CASSQVWLAESDTQYF.

This clonotype registers medium-sized by frequency. The chain links TRBV3-1 to TRBJ2-7; TCRdb names TRBD1, which stays unverified in the absence of DNA. CDR1 and CDR2 (germline): LGHDT, YNNKEL (reference sequence). The CDR3 runs to 15 residues. The CDR3 spells CASSQGQGTLYEQYF.

Its frequency marks this clonotype as medium-sized. The V gene is TRBV6-1, the J gene TRBJ2-7; absent DNA, TCRdb's TRBD1 call cannot be checked. The CDR3 is made up of 14 amino acids. Germline CDR1 is MNHNS and CDR2 is SASEGT. The CDR3 region is CASSEQDRGYEQYF.

This clonotype is medium-sized (0.01 to 0.1%) by frequency. V is TRBV29-1 and J is TRBJ2-7; TCRdb's D call, TRBD1, is unchecked because there is no DNA. This CDR3 comprises 12 residues. Germline V lookup: CDR1 SQVTM, CDR2 ANQGSEA. This chain's CDR3 is CSVGGYSYEQYF.

Here the CDR3 reads CASSQDGTGRYTEAFF. The V and J genes are TRBV4-1 and TRBJ1-1; TCRdb's assignment of TRBD1 cannot be checked, as there is no DNA. CDR1 and CDR2 from the germline V gene are MGHRA and YSYEKL. This CDR3 spans 16 amino acids.

V is TRBV12-3 or TRBV12-4 and J is TRBJ2-5. This CDR3 spans 15 amino acids. This chain's CDR3 is CASRYAGYDQETQYF.

The chain combines TRBV14 with TRBJ2-1; with no DNA, the TCRdb D assignment of TRBD2 cannot be verified. The germline gives CDR1 SGHDN, CDR2 FVKESK. The CDR3 contains 14 residues. The CDR3 sequence: CASSQVSGYNEQFF.

The genes are TRBV29-1 and TRBJ2-1; TCRdb names TRBD2, which stays unverified in the absence of DNA. Germline values: CDR1 SQVTM, CDR2 ANQGSEA. The CDR3 totals 12 residues. This CDR3 reads CSVPGRENEQFF.